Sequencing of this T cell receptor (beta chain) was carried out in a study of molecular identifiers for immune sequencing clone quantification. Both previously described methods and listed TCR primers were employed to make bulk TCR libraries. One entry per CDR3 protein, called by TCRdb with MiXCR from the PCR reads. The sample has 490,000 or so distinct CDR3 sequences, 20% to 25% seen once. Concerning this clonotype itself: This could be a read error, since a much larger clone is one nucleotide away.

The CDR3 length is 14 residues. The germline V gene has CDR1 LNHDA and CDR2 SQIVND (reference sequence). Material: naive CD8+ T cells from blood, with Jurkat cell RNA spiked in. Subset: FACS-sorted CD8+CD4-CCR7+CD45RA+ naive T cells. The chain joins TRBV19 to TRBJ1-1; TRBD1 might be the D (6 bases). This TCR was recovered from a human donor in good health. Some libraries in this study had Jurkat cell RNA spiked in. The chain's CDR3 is CAGSTYQGGTEAFF. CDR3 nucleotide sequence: TGTGCCGGTAGTACCTACCAAGGGGGGACTGAAGCTTTCTTT. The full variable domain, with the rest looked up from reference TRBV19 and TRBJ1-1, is DGGITQSPKYLFRKEGQNVTLSCEQNLNHDAMYWYRQDPGQGLRLIYYSQIVNDFQKGDIAEGYSVSREKKESFPLTVTSAQKNPTAFYLCAGSTYQGGTEAFFGQGTRLTVV.